This paragraph reports one T cell receptor (beta chain). The V gene lost 7 bases and the J gene lost 5 bases, with 17 bases spanning the gap. This CDR3 spans 14 amino acids. Germline V gene sequence: CDR1 MNHEY, CDR2 SVGAGI. This sample stems from a study of blood T cell repertoires in COVID-19. The authors' processing: The authors estimated nucleated cell counts from reference gene primer amplification. Produced via immunoSEQ multiplex PCR; TCRdb's table is partial and in-frame only. D and trimming come from the DNA, and the V and J calls and clone size come from that table. The sample carries under 300,000 clones, roughly nine tenths recorded once.

The TCR was taken from a man aged 18 to 35 with active or convalescent COVID-19. Sequencing was performed on peripheral blood. The chain is built from TRBV6-5 and TRBJ1-2; TRBD1 might be the D (6 bases). For the CDR3, the DNA is TGTGCCAGCATCCTTCGGGGGGCAGGGTATGGCTACACCTTC. Its translation is CASILRGAGYGYTF.